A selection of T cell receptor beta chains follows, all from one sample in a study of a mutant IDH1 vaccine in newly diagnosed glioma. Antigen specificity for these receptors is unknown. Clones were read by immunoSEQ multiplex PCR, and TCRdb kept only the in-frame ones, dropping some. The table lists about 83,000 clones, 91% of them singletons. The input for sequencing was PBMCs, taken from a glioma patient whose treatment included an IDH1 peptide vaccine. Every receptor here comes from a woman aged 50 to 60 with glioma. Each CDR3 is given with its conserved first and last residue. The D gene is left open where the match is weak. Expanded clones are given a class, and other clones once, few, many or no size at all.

CDR3 protein: CASSLGKSTEAFF
CDR3 DNA: TGTGCCAGCAGCTTGGGGAAGAGCACTGAAGCTTTCTTT
clone size: NA
D gene: NA
CDR3 length: 13
J gene: TRBJ1-1
V gene: TRBV11-2

CDR3 protein: CASSLHRGDSGNTIYF
CDR3 DNA: TGTGCCAGCAGCTTGCACAGGGGAGACTCTGGAAACACCATATATTTT
clone size: NA
D gene: TRBD1
CDR3 length: 16
J gene: TRBJ1-3
V gene: TRBV5-4

CDR3 protein: CASSPTGGVAFDIQYF
CDR3 DNA: TGTGCCAGTAGTCCCACAGGGGGGGTAGCTTTTGACATTCAGTACTTC
clone size: NA
D gene: NA
CDR3 length: 16
J gene: TRBJ2-4
V gene: TRBV19

CDR3 protein: CASSLDPWGTGELFF
CDR3 DNA: TGTGCCAGCAGCTTGGACCCCTGGGGGACCGGGGAGCTGTTTTTT
clone size: NA
D gene: NA
CDR3 length: 15
J gene: TRBJ2-2
V gene: TRBV5-4

CDR3 protein: CAISESDRYNEQFF
CDR3 DNA: TGTGCCATCAGTGAGTCTGACAGATACAATGAGCAGTTCTTC
clone size: NA
D gene: NA
CDR3 length: 14
J gene: TRBJ2-1
V gene: TRBV10-3

CDR3 protein: CASSVGVAGVGNTGELFF
CDR3 DNA: TGTGCCAGCAGCGTAGGAGTAGCGGGAGTGGGGAACACCGGGGAGCTGTTTTTT
clone size: NA
D gene: TRBD2
CDR3 length: 18
J gene: TRBJ2-2
V gene: TRBV9

CDR3 protein: CASSVTQGSKEQYF
CDR3 DNA: TGTGCCAGCAGCGTAACGCAGGGAAGTAAGGAGCAGTACTTC
clone size: once
D gene: NA
CDR3 length: 14
J gene: TRBJ2-7
V gene: TRBV9

CDR3 protein: CASSEGVVDRPLNTEAFF
CDR3 DNA: TGTGCCAGCAGTGAAGGGGTGGTGGACAGACCCTTGAACACTGAAGCTTTCTTT
clone size: NA
D gene: NA
CDR3 length: 18
J gene: TRBJ1-1
V gene: TRBV6-4

CDR3 protein: CASSSDSGNTIYF
CDR3 DNA: TGTGCCAGCAGCTCGGACAGTGGAAACACCATATATTTT
clone size: NA
D gene: NA
CDR3 length: 13
J gene: TRBJ1-3
V gene: TRBV11-1

CDR3 protein: CASRPRGRPPPNEQFF
CDR3 DNA: TGTGCCAGCAGGCCTCGCGGGAGGCCCCCCCCCAATGAGCAGTTCTTC
clone size: NA
D gene: TRBD2
CDR3 length: 16
J gene: TRBJ2-1
V gene: TRBV6-6

CDR3 protein: CASSPREGTSVYEQYF
CDR3 DNA: TGTGCCAGCAGCCCTCGGGAAGGGACTAGCGTCTACGAGCAGTACTTC
clone size: NA
D gene: TRBD2
CDR3 length: 16
J gene: TRBJ2-7
V gene: TRBV4-2

CDR3 protein: CASSPWTSGSPNTGELFF
CDR3 DNA: TGTGCCAGCAGTCCCTGGACTAGCGGGAGTCCGAACACCGGGGAGCTGTTTTTT
clone size: NA
D gene: TRBD2
CDR3 length: 18
J gene: TRBJ2-2
V gene: TRBV27

CDR3 protein: CASSFSGADQPQHF
CDR3 DNA: TGTGCCAGCAGCTTTTCAGGGGCAGATCAGCCCCAGCATTTT
clone size: NA
D gene: NA
CDR3 length: 14
J gene: TRBJ1-5
V gene: TRBV11-2

CDR3 protein: CASGGRDQPQHF
CDR3 DNA: TGTGCCAGCGGGGGAAGGGATCAGCCCCAGCATTTT
clone size: NA
D gene: NA
CDR3 length: 12
J gene: TRBJ1-5
V gene: TRBV27

CDR3 protein: CAWSVGAGDGKLFF
CDR3 DNA: TGTGCCTGGAGTGTAGGTGCAGGGGATGGAAAACTGTTTTTT
clone size: NA
D gene: NA
CDR3 length: 14
J gene: TRBJ1-4
V gene: TRBV30

CDR3 protein: CASTGLKTREQYF
CDR3 DNA: TGTGCCAGCACTGGACTAAAAACCCGGGAGCAGTACTTC
clone size: NA
D gene: NA
CDR3 length: 13
J gene: TRBJ2-7
V gene: TRBV27

CDR3 protein: CASSMDRGATTEAFF
CDR3 DNA: TGTGCCAGTAGTATGGACAGGGGAGCGACCACTGAAGCTTTCTTT
clone size: NA
D gene: TRBD1
CDR3 length: 15
J gene: TRBJ1-1
V gene: TRBV19

CDR3 protein: CASSFDSQNEKLFF
CDR3 DNA: TGTGCCAGCAGTTTCGACAGTCAAAATGAAAAACTGTTTTTT
clone size: NA
D gene: NA
CDR3 length: 14
J gene: TRBJ1-4
V gene: TRBV27

CDR3 protein: CASSSTGDTEAFF
CDR3 DNA: TGCGCCAGCAGCTCCACAGGGGACACTGAAGCTTTCTTT
clone size: NA
D gene: TRBD1
CDR3 length: 13
J gene: TRBJ1-1
V gene: TRBV5-1

CDR3 protein: CASTQGTVQETQYF
CDR3 DNA: TGTGCCAGCACCCAGGGGACAGTCCAAGAGACCCAGTACTTC
clone size: NA
D gene: TRBD1
CDR3 length: 14
J gene: TRBJ2-5
V gene: TRBV11-2

CDR3 protein: CASSQVSSYEQYF
CDR3 DNA: TGTGCCAGCAGCCAGGTCAGCTCCTACGAGCAGTACTTC
clone size: NA
D gene: NA
CDR3 length: 13
J gene: TRBJ2-7
V gene: TRBV5-4

CDR3 protein: CASGLVYGLVINEQFF
CDR3 DNA: TGTGCTAGTGGTTTGGTATACGGGTTGGTTATCAATGAGCAGTTCTTC
clone size: once
D gene: NA
CDR3 length: 16
J gene: TRBJ2-1
V gene: TRBV12-5

CDR3 protein: CASSIWGAGGATKEQYF
CDR3 DNA: TGTGCCAGTAGTATTTGGGGTGCAGGGGGCGCCACGAAGGAGCAGTACTTC
clone size: NA
D gene: TRBD1
CDR3 length: 17
J gene: TRBJ2-7
V gene: TRBV19

CDR3 protein: CACVRGPGSTDTQYF
CDR3 DNA: TGTGCCTGCGTTCGGGGCCCAGGTAGCACAGATACGCAGTATTTT
clone size: once
D gene: NA
CDR3 length: 15
J gene: TRBJ2-3
V gene: TRBV30

CDR3 protein: CASRSPGTFYEQYF
CDR3 DNA: TGTGCCAGCAGGTCTCCCGGGACATTCTACGAGCAGTACTTC
clone size: NA
D gene: NA
CDR3 length: 14
J gene: TRBJ2-7
V gene: TRBV28

CDR3 protein: CATSSGTGGPETQYF
CDR3 DNA: TGTGCCACCAGCAGCGGGACCGGGGGGCCCGAGACCCAGTACTTC
clone size: NA
D gene: NA
CDR3 length: 15
J gene: TRBJ2-5
V gene: TRBV15

CDR3 protein: CASSDPGRAGELFF
CDR3 DNA: TGCGCCAGCAGTGACCCGGGACGTGCGGGGGAGCTGTTTTTT
clone size: NA
D gene: NA
CDR3 length: 14
J gene: TRBJ2-2
V gene: TRBV10-1

CDR3 protein: CASSDPGGGVLNSPLHF
CDR3 DNA: TGCGCCAGCAGTGACCCCGGAGGAGGGGTCCTTAATTCACCCCTCCACTTT
clone size: NA
D gene: NA
CDR3 length: 17
J gene: TRBJ1-6
V gene: TRBV10-2

CDR3 protein: CASSPRDRGLDPHSNQPQHF
CDR3 DNA: TGTGCCAGCAGCCCCCGGGACAGGGGGCTGGACCCTCATAGCAATCAGCCCCAGCATTTT
clone size: NA
D gene: TRBD1
CDR3 length: 20
J gene: TRBJ1-5
V gene: TRBV16

CDR3 protein: CASSPRTGMNTEAFF
CDR3 DNA: TGTGCCAGCTCACCAAGGACGGGTATGAACACTGAAGCTTTCTTT
clone size: NA
D gene: NA
CDR3 length: 15
J gene: TRBJ1-1
V gene: TRBV18

CDR3 protein: CASSHLLSGDKNIQYF
CDR3 DNA: TGTGCCAGCAGTCATCTTCTATCAGGGGACAAAAACATTCAGTACTTC
clone size: NA
D gene: NA
CDR3 length: 16
J gene: TRBJ2-4
V gene: TRBV28

CDR3 protein: CASSLGAGGRGDTQYF
CDR3 DNA: TGCGCCAGCAGCTTGGGGGCAGGGGGTCGTGGAGATACGCAGTATTTT
clone size: NA
D gene: TRBD1
CDR3 length: 16
J gene: TRBJ2-3
V gene: TRBV5-1

CDR3 protein: CASSIEAGNTEAFF
CDR3 DNA: TGTGCCAGTAGTATAGAGGCAGGGAACACTGAAGCTTTCTTT
clone size: NA
D gene: NA
CDR3 length: 14
J gene: TRBJ1-1
V gene: TRBV19

CDR3 protein: CASSWSSGPYNEQFF
CDR3 DNA: TGTGCCAGCAGTTGGTCGAGCGGTCCCTACAATGAGCAGTTCTTC
clone size: once
D gene: NA
CDR3 length: 15
J gene: TRBJ2-1
V gene: TRBV28

CDR3 protein: CASSFDPGLASYEQYF
CDR3 DNA: TGTGCCAGCAGTTTTGATCCGGGACTAGCGAGCTACGAGCAGTACTTC
clone size: NA
D gene: TRBD2
CDR3 length: 16
J gene: TRBJ2-7
V gene: TRBV28

CDR3 protein: CASSPGGGSSYNEQFF
CDR3 DNA: TGCGCCAGCAGCCCGGGAGGCGGGAGCTCCTACAATGAGCAGTTCTTC
clone size: NA
D gene: TRBD2
CDR3 length: 16
J gene: TRBJ2-1
V gene: TRBV5-1

CDR3 protein: CSVETIAGRGFYEQFF
CDR3 DNA: TGCAGCGTTGAAACGATTGCCGGGAGGGGGTTCTATGAGCAGTTCTTC
clone size: NA
D gene: TRBD2
CDR3 length: 16
J gene: TRBJ2-1
V gene: TRBV29-1

CDR3 protein: CASSSDRNIQYF
CDR3 DNA: TGTGCCAGCAGCTCGGACAGAAACATTCAGTACTTC
clone size: once
D gene: NA
CDR3 length: 12
J gene: TRBJ2-4
V gene: TRBV5-4

CDR3 protein: CSVDFDDETQYF
CDR3 DNA: TGCAGCGTTGATTTCGATGATGAGACCCAGTACTTC
clone size: NA
D gene: NA
CDR3 length: 12
J gene: TRBJ2-5
V gene: TRBV29-1

CDR3 protein: CASSLVAGTETQYF
CDR3 DNA: TGCGCCAGCAGCTTGGTGGCGGGGACTGAGACCCAGTACTTC
clone size: NA
D gene: NA
CDR3 length: 14
J gene: TRBJ2-5
V gene: TRBV5-1

CDR3 protein: CASSFGRRSYEQFF
CDR3 DNA: TGTGCCAGCAGTTTTGGTCGTCGTAGCTATGAGCAGTTCTTC
clone size: NA
D gene: NA
CDR3 length: 14
J gene: TRBJ2-1
V gene: TRBV28

CDR3 protein: CASSLGLAGSYEQYF
CDR3 DNA: TGTGCCAGCAGCTTGGGACTAGCGGGCTCCTACGAGCAGTACTTC
clone size: once
D gene: TRBD2
CDR3 length: 15
J gene: TRBJ2-7
V gene: TRBV13

CDR3 protein: CAWSVSGVYEQYF
CDR3 DNA: TGTGCCTGGAGTGTATCTGGGGTCTACGAGCAGTACTTC
clone size: NA
D gene: NA
CDR3 length: 13
J gene: TRBJ2-7
V gene: TRBV30

CDR3 protein: CASSPTQSYEQYF
CDR3 DNA: TGTGCCAGCTCACCGACACAGTCCTACGAGCAGTACTTC
clone size: NA
D gene: NA
CDR3 length: 13
J gene: TRBJ2-7
V gene: TRBV18

CDR3 protein: CASPPRGPPSNTEAFF
CDR3 DNA: TGTGCCAGCCCGCCCAGGGGGCCTCCGTCGAACACTGAAGCTTTCTTT
clone size: NA
D gene: TRBD1
CDR3 length: 16
J gene: TRBJ1-1
V gene: TRBV27

CDR3 protein: CASSVTGGNEQYF
CDR3 DNA: TGTGCCAGCAGCGTAACTGGCGGGAACGAGCAGTACTTC
clone size: NA
D gene: NA
CDR3 length: 13
J gene: TRBJ2-7
V gene: TRBV9

CDR3 protein: CASQSLALWDTQYF
CDR3 DNA: TGTGCCAGCCAGAGTCTAGCGTTGTGGGATACGCAGTATTTT
clone size: NA
D gene: NA
CDR3 length: 14
J gene: TRBJ2-3
V gene: TRBV6-1

CDR3 protein: CASSARQGLDTDTQYF
CDR3 DNA: TGTGCCAGCAGCGCCCGCCAGGGGCTTGACACAGATACGCAGTATTTT
clone size: once
D gene: NA
CDR3 length: 16
J gene: TRBJ2-3
V gene: TRBV9

CDR3 protein: CASSLSPGGYEQYF
CDR3 DNA: TGTGCCAGCAGTTTATCACCAGGGGGGTACGAGCAGTACTTC
clone size: NA
D gene: NA
CDR3 length: 14
J gene: TRBJ2-7
V gene: TRBV28

CDR3 protein: CASRGGTVEELFF
CDR3 DNA: TGTGCCAGCAGGGGTGGGACAGTTGAAGAACTGTTTTTT
clone size: NA
D gene: TRBD1
CDR3 length: 13
J gene: TRBJ1-4
V gene: TRBV6-1